The source of this TCR beta chain is a study of T-cell memory formation after mild COVID-19. Ten or more counts support this clonotype. TCRdb called the 5' RACE reads again in MiXCR, with one record for every CDR3 protein. This table holds some 100,000 distinct CDR3 sequences, over 8.5% found once. The sequence derives from a young man who had mild COVID-19 (a few samples of this study predate the infection). Cell type and time point are not known. Material: PBMCs or a T cell subset sorted from them (not recorded which).

The CDR3 nucleotides are TGTGCCAGCAGCTCGCACACCCCCAGGGGAGACACCGGGGAGCTGTTTTTT. It yields the protein CASSSHTPRGDTGELFF. The chain carries TRBV7-3 and TRBJ2-2; D is possibly TRBD1 (6 bases). CDR3 size: 17 residues. The V end lost 4 bases, the J end lost 3 bases, and 18 bases lay between the germline ends. The V gene's germline CDR1 is SGHTA and CDR2 FQGTGA.